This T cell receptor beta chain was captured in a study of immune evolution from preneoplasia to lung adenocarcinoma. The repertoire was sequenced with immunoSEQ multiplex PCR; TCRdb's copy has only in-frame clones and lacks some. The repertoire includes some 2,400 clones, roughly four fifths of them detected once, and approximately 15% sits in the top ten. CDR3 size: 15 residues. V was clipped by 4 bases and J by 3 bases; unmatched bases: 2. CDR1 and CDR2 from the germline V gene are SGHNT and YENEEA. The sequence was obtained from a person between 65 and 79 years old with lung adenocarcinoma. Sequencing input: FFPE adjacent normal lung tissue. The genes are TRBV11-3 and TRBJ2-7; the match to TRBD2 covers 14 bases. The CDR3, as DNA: TGTGCCAGCAGCTCGGGACTAGCGGGAGTCTACGAGCAGTACTTC. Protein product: CASSSGLAGVYEQYF.